The entry below describes one T cell receptor (beta chain). What it binds is unknown. The data stem from a study of spatial heterogeneity in lung cancer. Study findings and constraints: Ubiquitous expanded tumor TCRs were seen in blood more at resection than at follow-up.

Time point meaning: sample taken at primary tumor resection. Whole RNA came from tumor, nontumor lung or frozen PBMC and was sequenced without being sorted. TCRdb called the 5' RACE reads again in MiXCR, with one record for every CDR3 protein. Of almost 75,000 distinct CDR3 sequences in the sample, 10% to 15% were seen once. Unmatched junction bases numbered 3, after V lost 2 bases and J lost 5 bases. This CDR3 comprises 14 residues. Per germline, CDR1 SGHDT and CDR2 YYEEEE. The chain joins TRBV5-6 to TRBJ1-4; 7 nucleotides align to TRBD1. The sequencing here drew on PBMCs, taken at surgery. This TCR was recovered from a male donor with early-stage non-small cell lung cancer. CDR3 sequence: CASSFDRENEKLFF. In DNA form, the CDR3 reads TGTGCCAGCAGCTTTGACAGGGAGAATGAAAAACTGTTTTTT.